The clone carrying this TCR beta chain showed up just a few times. Its specificity is not known. This sample was taken from a study of T-cell memory formation after mild COVID-19. Study in general: TCR clusters were mostly donor specific. Overall study results and limits: CD4+ contracting clones lay mainly in CM and EM, CD8+ ones in EMRA. From day 15 to 85, contracting clones were balanced between CD4 and CD8, whereas later expanders leaned toward CD4+.

The CDR3 is made up of 14 amino acids. From germline, CDR1 is MGHRA and CDR2 YSYEKL. The V segment lost 1 base and the J segment 4 bases; nucleotides outside the gene matches: 2. Libraries for TCRalpha and TCRbeta carried sample barcodes and unique molecular identifiers via 5'RACE. A single record per CDR3 protein comes from TCRdb applying MiXCR to the 5' RACE reads. This sample has fewer than 300,000 distinct CDR3 sequences, with roughly 18% found just once. J is TRBJ2-3 and V is TRBV4-1, with 7 bases fitting TRBD1. This receptor was identified in a man aged 18 to 30 who had mild COVID-19 (a few samples of this study predate the infection). Cell type and time point are not known. Sample: PBMCs or a T cell subset sorted from them (not recorded which). The CDR3 nucleotides are TGCGCCAGCAGCCAAGCCCAGGGGGCAGATACGCAGTATTTT. Its protein is CASSQAQGADTQYF.